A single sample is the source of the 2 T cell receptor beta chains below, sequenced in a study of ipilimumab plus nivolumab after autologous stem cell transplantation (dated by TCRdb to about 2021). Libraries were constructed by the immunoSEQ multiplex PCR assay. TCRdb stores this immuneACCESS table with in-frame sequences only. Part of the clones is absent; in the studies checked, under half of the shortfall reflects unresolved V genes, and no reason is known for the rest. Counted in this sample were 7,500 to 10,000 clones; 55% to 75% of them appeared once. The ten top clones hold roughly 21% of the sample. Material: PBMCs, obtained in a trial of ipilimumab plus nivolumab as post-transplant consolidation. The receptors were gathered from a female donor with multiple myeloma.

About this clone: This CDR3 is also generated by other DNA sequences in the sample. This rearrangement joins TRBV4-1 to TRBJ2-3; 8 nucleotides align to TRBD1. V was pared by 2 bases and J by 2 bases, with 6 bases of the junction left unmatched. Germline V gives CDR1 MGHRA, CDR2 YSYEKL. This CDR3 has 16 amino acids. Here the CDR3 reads CASSQLGTGVTDTQYF. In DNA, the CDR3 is TGCGCCAGCAGCCAACTCGGGACAGGAGTCACAGATACGCAGTATTTT.

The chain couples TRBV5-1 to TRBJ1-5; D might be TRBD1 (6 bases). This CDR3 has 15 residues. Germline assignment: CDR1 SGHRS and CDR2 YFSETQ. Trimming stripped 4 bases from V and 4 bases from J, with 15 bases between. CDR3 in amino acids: CASSPGAGSNQPQHF. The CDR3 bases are TGCGCCAGCAGCCCGGGGGCAGGGTCAAATCAGCCCCAGCATTTT.